One sample yielded the 9 T cell receptor beta chains listed below, sequenced in a study of cytomegalovirus exposure and HLA in healthy donors. This PCR relied on a set of 60 Vbeta primers and 13 Jbeta primers. Sequencing used immunoSEQ multiplex PCR; TCRdb keeps in-frame clones, though not all of them. Among 160,000 or so clones listed, roughly 80% were seen once. Sequenced input: PBMCs. The source of these receptors is a woman between 45 and 60 years old in good health and CMV-seropositive.

This rearrangement joins TRBV27 to TRBJ2-1, with 9 bases identical to TRBD1. The CDR3 length is 15 residues. Germline V gives CDR1 MNHEY, CDR2 SMNVEV (reference sequence). J was trimmed by 1 base and V by 9 bases; bases with no gene match: 7. CDR3 in amino acids: CASLDRGGSYNEQFF. The DNA for the CDR3 is TGTGCCAGTCTTGACAGGGGGGGATCCTACAATGAGCAGTTCTTC.

This chain uses TRBV29-1 with TRBJ2-2, with D uncertain. V gave up 7 bases and J gave up 1 base, with 4 bases separating them. The CDR3 is made up of 11 amino acids. Germline values: CDR1 SQVTM, CDR2 ANQGSEA. CDR3 in DNA: TGCAGCGGCGTGAACACCGGGGAGCTGTTTTTT. It specifies CSGVNTGELFF.

CDR3 in amino acids: CATAYAPKETQYF. As DNA, the CDR3 is TGCGCCACCGCATACGCACCTAAAGAGACCCAGTACTTC. The chain joins TRBV4-1 to TRBJ2-5; D not certain. Looked up from germline, CDR1 is MGHRA and CDR2 is YSYEKL. V was clipped by 10 bases and J by 3 bases, with 15 bases between them. This CDR3 is built from 13 residues.

For this clone: This sample also contains other DNA sequences that code for the same CDR3. This chain joins TRBV6-6 and TRBJ1-4; the match to TRBD1 covers 8 bases. Germline V gives CDR1 MNHNY, CDR2 SVGAGI (reference sequence). This CDR3 contains 16 residues. Trimming took 6 bases from V and 7 from J; bases not matched to a gene: 13. In nucleotides, the CDR3 is TGTGCCAGCAGGGACCCGACAGGGGCCGGGGGTGAAAAACTGTTTTTT. This gives the protein CASRDPTGAGGEKLFF.

The J gene is TRBJ1-2, the V gene TRBV28; tentatively, D is TRBD1 (5 bases). The CDR3 contains 14 residues. CDR1 and CDR2 from the germline V gene are MDHEN and SYDVKM. V lost 5 bases to trimming and J lost 6 bases, with 16 bases between them. In DNA, the CDR3 is TGTGCCAGCAGTGTGGGGGGACCTCGGAATGGCTACACCTTC. Protein sequence: CASSVGGPRNGYTF.

The J gene is TRBJ2-7, the V gene TRBV18; 10 bases agree with TRBD1. After removal of 1 base from V and 5 bases from J, the junction contained 5 bases not matched to a gene. Germline loops: CDR1 KGHSH, CDR2 LQKENI. The CDR3 sequence is 15 residues long. The CDR3 nucleotides are TGTGCCAGCTCACCACGCGGGACAGGGGCCCACGAGCAGTACTTC. Its translation is CASSPRGTGAHEQYF.

The rearrangement joins TRBV7-9 to TRBJ2-7; TRBD2 matches 9 bases. V dropped 5 bases and J dropped 3; count of bases not matched to a gene: 11. The CDR3 extends over 16 amino acids. Germline values: CDR1 SEHNR, CDR2 FQNEAQ (reference sequence). Written as DNA, the CDR3 is TGTGCCAGCAGCCTGAGTCAGCGGGGGGCCCGCTACGAGCAGTACTTC. It encodes CASSLSQRGARYEQYF.

CDR3 loop: CATSRDATGGYEQFF. CDR3 DNA sequence: TGTGCCACCAGCAGAGATGCGACAGGGGGCTATGAGCAGTTCTTC. This chain joins TRBV15 and TRBJ2-1; the match to TRBD1 covers 10 bases. CDR1 is LNHNV, CDR2 YYDKDF, per germline (reference sequence). With 0 bases clipped from V and 8 bases from J, the junction kept 4 bases outside the gene matches. This CDR3 is 15 amino acids long. The full variable domain, with the rest looked up from reference TRBV15 and TRBJ2-1, is DAMVIQNPRYQVTQFGKPVTLSCSQTLNHNVMYWYQQKSSQAPKLLFHYYDKDFNNEADTPDNFQSRRPNTSFCFLDIRSPGLGDTAMYLCATSRDATGGYEQFFGPGTRLTVL.

This sequence joins TRBV19 and TRBJ2-7; TRBD1 might be the D (5 bases). The CDR3 length is 14 residues. The germline V gene encodes CDR1 LNHDA and CDR2 SQIVND (reference sequence). With 1 base removed from V and 4 bases from J, the gap between germline ends came to 11 bases. CDR3 DNA sequence: TGTGCCAGTAGTATAGGAACAGGAAGGTACGAGCAGTACTTC. Translation: CASSIGTGRYEQYF.